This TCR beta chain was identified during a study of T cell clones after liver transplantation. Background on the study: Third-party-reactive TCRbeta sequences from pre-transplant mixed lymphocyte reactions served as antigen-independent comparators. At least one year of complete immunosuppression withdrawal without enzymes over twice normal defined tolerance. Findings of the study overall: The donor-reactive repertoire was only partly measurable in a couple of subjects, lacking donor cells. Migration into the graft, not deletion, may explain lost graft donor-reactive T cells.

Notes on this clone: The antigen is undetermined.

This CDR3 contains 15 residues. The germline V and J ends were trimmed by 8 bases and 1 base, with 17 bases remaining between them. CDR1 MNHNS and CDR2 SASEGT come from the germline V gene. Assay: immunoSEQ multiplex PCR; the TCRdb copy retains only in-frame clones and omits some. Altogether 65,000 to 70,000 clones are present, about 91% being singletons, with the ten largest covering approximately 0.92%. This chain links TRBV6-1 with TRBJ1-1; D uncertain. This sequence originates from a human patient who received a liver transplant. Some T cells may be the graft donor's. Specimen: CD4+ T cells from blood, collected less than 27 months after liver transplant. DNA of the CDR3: TGTGCCAGCTCTGGCAGGTCACCAGGGAACACTGAAGCTTTCTTT. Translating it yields CASSGRSPGNTEAFF.